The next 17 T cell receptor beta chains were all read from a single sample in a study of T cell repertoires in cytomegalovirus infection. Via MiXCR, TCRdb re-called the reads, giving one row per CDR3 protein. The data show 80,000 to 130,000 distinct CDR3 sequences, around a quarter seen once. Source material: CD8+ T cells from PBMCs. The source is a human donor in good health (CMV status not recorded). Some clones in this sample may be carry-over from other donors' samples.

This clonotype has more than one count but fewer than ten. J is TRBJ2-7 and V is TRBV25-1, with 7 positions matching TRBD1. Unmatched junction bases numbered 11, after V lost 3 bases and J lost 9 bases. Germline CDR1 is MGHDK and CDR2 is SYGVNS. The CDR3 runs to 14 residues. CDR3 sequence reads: CASSDQRQGAPQYF. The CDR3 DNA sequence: TGTGCCAGCAGTGACCAACGACAGGGTGCGCCGCAGTACTTC.

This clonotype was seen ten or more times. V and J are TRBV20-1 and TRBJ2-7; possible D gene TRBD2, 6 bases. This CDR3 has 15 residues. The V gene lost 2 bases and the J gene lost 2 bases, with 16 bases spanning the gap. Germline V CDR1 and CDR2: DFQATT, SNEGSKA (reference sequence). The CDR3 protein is CSARSVGGTAYEQYF. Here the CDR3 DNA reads TGCAGTGCTAGAAGTGTGGGCGGGACCGCCTACGAGCAGTACTTC.

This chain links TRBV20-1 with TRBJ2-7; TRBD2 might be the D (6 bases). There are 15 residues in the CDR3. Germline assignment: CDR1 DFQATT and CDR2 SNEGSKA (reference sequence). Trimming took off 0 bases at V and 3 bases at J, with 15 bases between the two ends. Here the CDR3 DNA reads TGCAGTGCTAGAGAGACCGGGACTCCACTCTACGAGCAGTACTTC. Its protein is CSARETGTPLYEQYF.

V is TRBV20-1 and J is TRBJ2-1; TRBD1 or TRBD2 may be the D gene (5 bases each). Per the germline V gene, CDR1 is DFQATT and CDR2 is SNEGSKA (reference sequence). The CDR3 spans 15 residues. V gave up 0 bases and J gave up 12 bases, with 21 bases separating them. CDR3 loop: CSAREEGTPRRGQFF. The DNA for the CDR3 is TGCAGTGCTAGAGAAGAGGGTACCCCTCGAAGGGGGCAGTTCTTC.

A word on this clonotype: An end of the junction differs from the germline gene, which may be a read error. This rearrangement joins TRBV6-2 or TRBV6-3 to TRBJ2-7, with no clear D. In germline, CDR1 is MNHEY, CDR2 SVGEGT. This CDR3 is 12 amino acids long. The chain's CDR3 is CANSPDGYEQYF. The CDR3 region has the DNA TGTGCCAACAGTCCCGACGGCTACGAGCAGTACTTC.

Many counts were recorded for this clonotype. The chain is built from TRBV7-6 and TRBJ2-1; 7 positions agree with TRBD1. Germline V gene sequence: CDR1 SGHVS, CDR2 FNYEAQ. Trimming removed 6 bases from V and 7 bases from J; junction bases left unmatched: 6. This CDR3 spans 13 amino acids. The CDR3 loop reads CASSRQGWNEQFF. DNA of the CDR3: TGTGCCAGCAGTCGACAGGGATGGAATGAGCAGTTCTTC.

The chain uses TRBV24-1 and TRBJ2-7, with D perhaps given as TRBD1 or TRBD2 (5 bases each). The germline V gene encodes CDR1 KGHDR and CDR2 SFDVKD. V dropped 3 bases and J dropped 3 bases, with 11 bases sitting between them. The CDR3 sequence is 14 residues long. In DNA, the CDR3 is TGTGCCACCAGTGATGGGGCAGGGAGCTACGAGCAGTACTTC. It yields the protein CATSDGAGSYEQYF.

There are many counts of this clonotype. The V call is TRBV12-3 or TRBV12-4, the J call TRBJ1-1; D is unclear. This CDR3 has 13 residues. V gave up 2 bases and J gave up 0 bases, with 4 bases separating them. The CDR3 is CASSLWVNTEAFF. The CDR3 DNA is TGTGCCAGCAGTTTATGGGTGAACACTGAAGCTTTCTTT.

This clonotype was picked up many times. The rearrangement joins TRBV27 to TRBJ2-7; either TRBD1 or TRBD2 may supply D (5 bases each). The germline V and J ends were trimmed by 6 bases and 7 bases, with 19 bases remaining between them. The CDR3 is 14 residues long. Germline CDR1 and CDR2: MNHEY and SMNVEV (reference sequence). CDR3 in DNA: TGTGCCAGCAGCACCCCCGGGACGGGGAATGAGCAGTACTTC. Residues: CASSTPGTGNEQYF.

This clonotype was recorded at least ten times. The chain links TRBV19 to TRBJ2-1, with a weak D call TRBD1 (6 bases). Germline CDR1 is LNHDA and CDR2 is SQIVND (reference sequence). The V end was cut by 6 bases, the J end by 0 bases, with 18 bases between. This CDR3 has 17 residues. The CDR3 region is CASSQDSRVSSYNEQFF. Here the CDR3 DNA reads TGTGCCAGTAGCCAGGACAGCCGAGTTTCCTCCTACAATGAGCAGTTCTTC.

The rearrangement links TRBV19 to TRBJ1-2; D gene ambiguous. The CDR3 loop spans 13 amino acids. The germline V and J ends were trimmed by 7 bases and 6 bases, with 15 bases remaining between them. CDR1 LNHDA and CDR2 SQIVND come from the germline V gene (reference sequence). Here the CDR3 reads CASNEIFGHGYTF. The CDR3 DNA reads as TGTGCCAGTAACGAGATCTTCGGTCATGGCTACACCTTC.

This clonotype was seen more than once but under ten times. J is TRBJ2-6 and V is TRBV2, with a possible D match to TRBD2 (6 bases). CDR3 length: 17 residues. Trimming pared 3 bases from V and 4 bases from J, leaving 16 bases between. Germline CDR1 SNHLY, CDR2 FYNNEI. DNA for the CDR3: TGTGCCAGCAGTGAGAATAGCCGGGGGACCGGGGCCAACGTCCTGACTTTC. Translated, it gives CASSENSRGTGANVLTF.

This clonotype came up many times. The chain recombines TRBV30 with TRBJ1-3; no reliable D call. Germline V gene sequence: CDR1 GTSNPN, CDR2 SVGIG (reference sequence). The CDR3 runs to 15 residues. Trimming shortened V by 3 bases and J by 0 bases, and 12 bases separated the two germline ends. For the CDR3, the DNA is TGTGCCTGGAGGTCCCGCGGTAGCTCTGGAAACACCATATATTTT. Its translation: CAWRSRGSSGNTIYF.

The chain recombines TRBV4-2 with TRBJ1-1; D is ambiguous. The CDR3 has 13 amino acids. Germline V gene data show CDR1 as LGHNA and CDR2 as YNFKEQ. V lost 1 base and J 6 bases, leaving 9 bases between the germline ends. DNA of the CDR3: TGTGCCAGCAGCCAAGTTTTAGTTTCTGAAGCTTTCTTT. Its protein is CASSQVLVSEAFF.

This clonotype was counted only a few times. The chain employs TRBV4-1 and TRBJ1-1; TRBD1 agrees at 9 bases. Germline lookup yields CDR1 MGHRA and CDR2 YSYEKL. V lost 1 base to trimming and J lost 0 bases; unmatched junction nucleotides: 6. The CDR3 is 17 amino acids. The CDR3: CASSQGIGTGLNTEAFF. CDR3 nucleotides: TGCGCCAGCAGCCAAGGGATAGGGACAGGGCTGAACACTGAAGCTTTCTTT.

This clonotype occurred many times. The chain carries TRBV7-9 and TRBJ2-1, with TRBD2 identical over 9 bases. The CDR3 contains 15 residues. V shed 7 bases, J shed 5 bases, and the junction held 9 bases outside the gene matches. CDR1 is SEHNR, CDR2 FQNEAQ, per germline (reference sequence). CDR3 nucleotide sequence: TGTGCCAGCACCCTGAATGCGGGGGGGGACAATGAGCAGTTCTTC. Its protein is CASTLNAGGDNEQFF.

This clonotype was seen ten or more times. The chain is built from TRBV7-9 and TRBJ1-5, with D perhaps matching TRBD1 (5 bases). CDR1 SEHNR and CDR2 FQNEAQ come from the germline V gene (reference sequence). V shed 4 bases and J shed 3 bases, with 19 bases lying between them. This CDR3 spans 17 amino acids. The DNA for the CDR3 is TGTGCCAGCAGCTCGGACCACAGGCGCCCATCCAATCAGCCCCAGCATTTT. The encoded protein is CASSSDHRRPSNQPQHF.